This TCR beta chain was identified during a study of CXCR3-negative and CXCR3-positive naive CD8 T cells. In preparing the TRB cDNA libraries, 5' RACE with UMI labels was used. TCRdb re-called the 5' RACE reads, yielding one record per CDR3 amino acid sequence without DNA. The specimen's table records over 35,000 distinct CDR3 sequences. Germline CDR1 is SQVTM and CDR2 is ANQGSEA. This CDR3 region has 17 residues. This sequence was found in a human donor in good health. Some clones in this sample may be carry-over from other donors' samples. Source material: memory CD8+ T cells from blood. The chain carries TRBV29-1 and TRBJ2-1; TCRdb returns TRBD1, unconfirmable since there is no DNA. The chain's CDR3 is CSVVPAAGKSSYNEQFF.